The 9 T cell receptor beta chains listed next were all sequenced from one sample in a study of T cell changes during pregnancy in multiple sclerosis. Profiling relied on immunoSEQ multiplex PCR, and the TCRdb table lists in-frame clones only, not all of them. The sample lists approximately 69,000 clones; approximately 94% were seen once. The material was peripheral blood, obtained in the second trimester of pregnancy. The receptors stem from a female donor in good health, enrolled as a control in a pregnancy study.

The rearrangement joins TRBV5-4 to TRBJ2-7; 9 bases are a match to TRBD2. V lost 0 bases and J lost 2; bases outside the gene matches: 9. CDR1 and CDR2 from the germline V gene are SGHNT and YYREEE (reference sequence). The CDR3 loop spans 17 amino acids. The CDR3 DNA is TGTGCCAGCAGCTTGGCCCTGGCGGGGGGGAAACCCTACGAGCAGTACTTC. Protein: CASSLALAGGKPYEQYF. The full variable domain, in which reference TRBV5-4 and TRBJ2-7 provide the parts outside the CDR3, is ETGVTQSPTHLIKTRGQQVTLRCSSQSGHNTVSWYQQALGQGPQFIFQYYREEENGRGNFPPRFSGLQFPNYSSELNVNALELDDSALYLCASSLALAGGKPYEQYFGPGTRLTVT.

This chain links TRBV30 with TRBJ2-2, with 11 bases matching TRBD2. The V and J ends lost 4 bases and 11 bases, in that order; junction bases with no gene match: 9. This CDR3 comprises 14 residues. CDR1 GTSNPN and CDR2 SVGIG come from the germline V gene (reference sequence). In DNA, the CDR3 is TGTGCCTGGACCGGGACTAGCGGCTCACCTGAGCTGTTTTTT. Translating gives CAWTGTSGSPELFF.

The chain links TRBV30 to TRBJ2-7; TRBD1 matches 9 bases. The CDR3 length is 13 residues. V shed 4 bases and J 3 bases; nucleotides not matched to a gene: 4. In germline, CDR1 is GTSNPN, CDR2 SVGIG (reference sequence). In DNA form, the CDR3 reads TGTGCCTGGACCCCGGGACAGGGCTACGAGCAGTACTTC. Amino acid sequence: CAWTPGQGYEQYF.

The chain has TRBV28 and TRBJ1-4, with TRBD1 matching 8 bases. V was clipped by 3 bases and J by 3 bases; unmatched bases: 9. This CDR3 spans 17 amino acids. The germline V gene has CDR1 MDHEN and CDR2 SYDVKM. CDR3 loop: CASSLETGAPANEKLFF. The DNA for the CDR3 is TGTGCCAGCAGTTTGGAGACAGGGGCCCCAGCTAATGAAAAACTGTTTTTT.

The rearrangement links TRBV7-9 to TRBJ2-7, with 12 bases that match TRBD1. V lost 5 bases, J lost 2 bases, and 4 bases stayed unmatched. The CDR3 is made up of 15 amino acids. The germline gives CDR1 SEHNR, CDR2 FQNEAQ (reference sequence). CDR3 nucleotides: TGTGCCAGCAGCCCTCGGGACAGGGGGCCCTACGAGCAGTACTTC. Encoded protein: CASSPRDRGPYEQYF.

With respect to this clone: Mismatch with germline at one junction end may stem from a read error. This chain connects TRBV7-7 to TRBJ2-3; 10 bases fit TRBD1. This CDR3 is built from 15 residues. The germline V gene has CDR1 SSHAT and CDR2 FNYEAQ (reference sequence). The CDR3 loop is CASSLGTGDMNTQYF. The CDR3 DNA sequence: TGTGCTAGCAGCTTAGGGACAGGGGACATGAATACGCAGTATTTT.

The chain is built from TRBV6-6 and TRBJ1-1; no clear D gene. CDR1 and CDR2 from the germline V gene are MNHNY and SVGAGI (reference sequence). V shed 5 bases and J shed 4 bases, with 14 bases lying between them. The CDR3 has 14 amino acids. CDR3 in DNA: TGTGCCAGCAGTATACCAGCTAGTCCCACTGAAGCTTTCTTT. Amino acid sequence: CASSIPASPTEAFF.

CDR3 loop: CATRRGPNTGELFF. CDR3 DNA: TGTGCCACCCGAAGGGGGCCTAACACCGGGGAGCTGTTTTTT. The chain joins TRBV7-2 to TRBJ2-2, with TRBD1 identical over 7 bases. The V gene end was trimmed by 10 bases and the J gene end by 2 bases; junction bases not matched to a gene: 7. The CDR3 contains 14 residues. CDR1 is SGHTA and CDR2 is FQGNSA in the germline V gene.

V and J are TRBV27 and TRBJ1-6; the D is unclear. CDR1 is MNHEY, CDR2 SMNVEV, per germline (reference sequence). Trimming left V 5 bases short and J 6 bases short, with 11 bases between. This CDR3 is built from 14 residues. CDR3 loop: CASSRWQINSPLHF. CDR3 nucleotides: TGTGCCAGCAGTCGATGGCAGATTAATTCACCCCTCCACTTT.